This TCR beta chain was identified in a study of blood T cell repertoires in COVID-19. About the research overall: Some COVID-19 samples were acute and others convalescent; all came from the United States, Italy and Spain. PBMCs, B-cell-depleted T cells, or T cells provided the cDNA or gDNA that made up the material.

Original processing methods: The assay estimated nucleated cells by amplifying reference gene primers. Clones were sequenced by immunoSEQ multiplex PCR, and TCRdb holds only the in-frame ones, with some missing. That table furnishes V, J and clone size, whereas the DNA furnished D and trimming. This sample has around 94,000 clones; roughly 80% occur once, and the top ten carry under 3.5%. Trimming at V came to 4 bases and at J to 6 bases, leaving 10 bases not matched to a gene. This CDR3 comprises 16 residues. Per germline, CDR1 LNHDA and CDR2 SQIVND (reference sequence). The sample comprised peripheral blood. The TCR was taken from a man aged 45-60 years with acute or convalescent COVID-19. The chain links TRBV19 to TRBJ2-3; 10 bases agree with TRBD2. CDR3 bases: TGTGCCAGTAGTAGAAAGCGGGAGGGCCGAATGGATACGCAGTATTTT. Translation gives CASSRKREGRMDTQYF. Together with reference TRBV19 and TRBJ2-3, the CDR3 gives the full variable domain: DGGITQSPKYLFRKEGQNVTLSCEQNLNHDAMYWYRQDPGQGLRLIYYSQIVNDFQKGDIAEGYSVSREKKESFPLTVTSAQKNPTAFYLCASSRKREGRMDTQYFGPGTRLTVL.